The 15 T cell receptor beta chains in this list originate from one sample, sequenced in a study of blood T cell repertoires in COVID-19 (TCRdb year 2020). The library was produced with the immunoSEQ multiplex PCR assay. In TCRdb, the immuneACCESS table is reduced to in-frame sequences with V and J assigned. These tables do not hold every clone; where another copy was compared, an unresolved V gene accounts for under half, and the others remain unexplained. In this sample the table shows roughly 200,000 clones, more than 75% of which occur a single time. The ten most abundant clones make up 8.6% of the sample. The specimen was peripheral blood. All receptors derive from a woman aged 50 to 60 with active or convalescent COVID-19.

The chain carries TRBV19 and TRBJ2-3; TRBD1 matches 12 bases. The ends lost 5 bases at V and 5 bases at J; junction bases unmatched: 5. The germline V gene encodes CDR1 LNHDA and CDR2 SQIVND (reference sequence). The CDR3 is 15 amino acids. Here the CDR3 DNA reads TGTGCCAGTAGTTGGGGGGACAGGGGGCAAGATACGCAGTATTTT. This codes for CASSWGDRGQDTQYF.

The V call is TRBV5-1, the J call TRBJ2-7; D possibly corresponds to TRBD1 (6 bases). CDR1 and CDR2 from the germline V gene are SGHRS and YFSETQ. The CDR3 spans 15 residues. Trimming stripped 6 bases from V and 2 bases from J, with 18 bases between. CDR3 in amino acids: CASTRGGGGPYEQYF. The CDR3 DNA sequence: TGCGCCAGCACCAGGGGTGGGGGCGGACCCTACGAGCAGTACTTC.

J is TRBJ2-1 and V is TRBV4-3; 11 nucleotides line up with TRBD2. Trimming cost V 4 bases and J 3 bases; bases outside gene matches: 17. The germline V gene encodes CDR1 LGHNA and CDR2 YSLEER. This CDR3 spans 20 amino acids. The CDR3 nucleotides are TGCGCCAGCAGCCTCTTGGGCCCGGGACTAGCGGAAACCTTCTACAATGAGCAGTTCTTC. It translates to CASSLLGPGLAETFYNEQFF.

This clone was seen a single time. The gene calls are TRBV24-1 and TRBJ2-1; 9 bases agree with TRBD2. Germline CDR1 is KGHDR and CDR2 is SFDVKD. The CDR3 runs 14 residues. V was pared by 5 bases and J by 10 bases, with 8 bases of the junction left unmatched. CDR3 DNA: TGTGCCACCAGTGGTGGCGGGGGGGCCAGCGAGCAGTTCTTC. Amino acid sequence: CATSGGGGASEQFF.

This clone was counted only a few times. This rearrangement joins TRBV7-9 to TRBJ2-3; maybe TRBD1 (5 bases). This CDR3 spans 18 amino acids. V lost 1 base and J 2 bases, leaving 19 bases between the germline ends. From germline, CDR1 is SEHNR and CDR2 FQNEAQ (reference sequence). Here the CDR3 reads CASSLGQGNSISTDTQYF. The CDR3 DNA sequence: TGTGCCAGCAGCTTAGGGCAGGGCAACTCAATCTCCACAGATACGCAGTATTTT.

V and J are TRBV5-1 and TRBJ2-3, with TRBD2 matching 9 bases. The CDR3 is 16 residues long. The germline V gene encodes CDR1 SGHRS and CDR2 YFSETQ. Trimming took 0 bases from V and 1 from J; bases not matched to a gene: 3. CDR3 loop: CASSLERGDGTDTQYF. CDR3 coding DNA: TGCGCCAGCAGCTTGGAGCGGGGGGACGGCACAGATACGCAGTATTTT.

The genes are TRBV19 and TRBJ2-1, with D perhaps matching TRBD2 (5 bases). This CDR3 contains 15 residues. V dropped 6 bases and J dropped 10 bases, with 22 bases sitting between them. The germline CDR1 and CDR2 sequences are LNHDA and SQIVND (reference sequence). The CDR3 sequence is CASRFFGSEEDEQFF. In nucleotides, the CDR3 is TGTGCCAGTAGATTTTTTGGTTCTGAGGAGGACGAGCAGTTCTTC.

This chain connects TRBV29-1 to TRBJ2-7; 9 bases fit TRBD1. This CDR3 has 15 amino acids. J gave up 4 bases and V 6 bases, and 13 bases lay outside the gene matches. CDR1 is SQVTM, CDR2 ANQGSEA, per germline. This CDR3 reads CSVNPGQGKTYEQYF. The CDR3 nucleotides are TGCAGCGTCAACCCGGGACAGGGAAAGACTTACGAGCAGTACTTC.

Comments on this clone: One junction end does not reproduce the germline sequence, and a read error may be involved. The rearrangement uses TRBV5-1 and TRBJ1-1; weak D call: TRBD1 (5 bases). The germline gives CDR1 SGHRS, CDR2 YFSETQ. This CDR3 region has 13 residues. CDR3 nucleotide sequence: TGCGCCAGCAGCTTGGCAGGGAACGCTGAAGCTTTCTTT. Translating gives CASSLAGNAEAFF.

The rearrangement uses TRBV5-1 and TRBJ1-1, with TRBD1 as a possible D gene (6 bases). This CDR3 spans 13 amino acids. Trimming shortened V by 4 bases and J by 0 bases, and 7 bases separated the two germline ends. CDR1 is SGHRS, CDR2 YFSETQ, per germline. The DNA of the CDR3 is TGCGCCAGCAGCGGACAGATGAACACTGAAGCTTTCTTT. Its protein product is CASSGQMNTEAFF.

The chain employs TRBV9 and TRBJ1-2; D might be TRBD1 (5 bases). Germline values: CDR1 SGDLS, CDR2 YYNGEE. The CDR3 has 14 residues. V was clipped by 0 bases and J by 7 bases, with 13 bases between them. Written as DNA, the CDR3 is TGTGCCAGCAGCGTAGGCAGGGTTGAGAGTGGCTACACCTTC. This gives the protein CASSVGRVESGYTF.

This clone was found a few times. The chain recombines TRBV6-6 with TRBJ1-2; no clear D gene. This CDR3 region has 11 residues. Looked up from germline, CDR1 is MNHNY and CDR2 is SVGAGI (reference sequence). V was cut by 4 bases and J by 8 bases, with 8 bases left in between. The CDR3 DNA sequence: TGTGCCAGCAGTTCGTGGAGGGGCTACACCTTC. Amino acid sequence: CASSSWRGYTF.

The V and J genes are TRBV6-5 and TRBJ1-2, with 9 nucleotides matching TRBD1. The CDR3 is 15 residues long. Looked up from germline, CDR1 is MNHEY and CDR2 is SVGAGI. The V gene end was trimmed by 11 bases and the J gene end by 2 bases; junction bases not matched to a gene: 12. CDR3 bases: TGTGCCGGGGGGCGAGACAGGGGGACCAACTATGGCTACACCTTC. Amino acids: CAGGRDRGTNYGYTF.

This clone was counted once. The V call is TRBV30, the J call TRBJ2-7; 7 bases align to TRBD1. The junction had 9 bases not matched to a gene; V was cut back by 0 bases and J by 1 base. Germline lookup yields CDR1 GTSNPN and CDR2 SVGIG (reference sequence). CDR3 size: 16 residues. CDR3 in DNA: TGTGCCTGGAGTGTACTTGGGACAGCAAATTCCTACGAGCAGTACTTC. Encoded protein: CAWSVLGTANSYEQYF.

The rearrangement joins TRBV3-1 (or the pseudogene TRBV3-2) to TRBJ2-7; 13 bases are a match to TRBD2. The CDR3 is made up of 15 amino acids. V was pared by 4 bases and J by 3 bases, with 3 bases of the junction left unmatched. The germline gives CDR1 LGHDT, CDR2 YNNKEL (reference sequence). CDR3 loop: CASSPGTSGNYEQYF. CDR3 DNA: TGTGCCAGCAGCCCCGGGACTAGCGGGAACTACGAGCAGTACTTC.